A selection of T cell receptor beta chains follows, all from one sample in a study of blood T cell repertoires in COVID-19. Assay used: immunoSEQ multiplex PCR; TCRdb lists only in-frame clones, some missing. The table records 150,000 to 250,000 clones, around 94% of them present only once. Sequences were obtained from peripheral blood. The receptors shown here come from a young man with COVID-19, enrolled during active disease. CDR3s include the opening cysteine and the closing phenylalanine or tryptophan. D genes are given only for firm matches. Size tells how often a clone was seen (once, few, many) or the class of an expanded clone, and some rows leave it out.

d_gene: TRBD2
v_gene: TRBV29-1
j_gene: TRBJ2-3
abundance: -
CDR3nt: TGCAGCGTCGCGGGGGGGCGAGGTTCCAGGACAGATACGCAGTATTTT
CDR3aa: CSVAGGRGSRTDTQYF

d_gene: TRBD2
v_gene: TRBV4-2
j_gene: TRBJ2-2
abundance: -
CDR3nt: TGTGCCAGCAGCCAAGATCCAGCGGCCGGGGGGGCCGGGGAGCTGTTTTTT
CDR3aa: CASSQDPAAGGAGELFF

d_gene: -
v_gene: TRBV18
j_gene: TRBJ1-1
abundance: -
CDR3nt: TGTGCCAGCTCGCTAAGGGGGAGGGCGGACACTGAAGCTTTCTTT
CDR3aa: CASSLRGRADTEAFF

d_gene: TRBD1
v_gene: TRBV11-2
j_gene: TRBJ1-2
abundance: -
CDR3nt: TGTGCCAGCAGCTTAGTACGAGGGACAGGGACCTATGGCTACACCTTC
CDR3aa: CASSLVRGTGTYGYTF

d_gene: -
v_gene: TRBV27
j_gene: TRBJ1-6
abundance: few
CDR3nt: TGTGCCAGCAAAACGAACAGGAACCTGAGCTCCTATAATTCACCCCTCCACTTT
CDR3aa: CASKTNRNLSSYNSPLHF

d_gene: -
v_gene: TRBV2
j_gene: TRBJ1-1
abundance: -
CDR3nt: TGTGCCAGCAGGGAGGACGGTAACACTGAAGCTTTCTTT
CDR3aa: CASREDGNTEAFF

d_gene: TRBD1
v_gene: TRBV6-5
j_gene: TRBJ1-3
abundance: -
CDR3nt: TGTGCCAGCAGTTTGGGACAGGGGGCCGGTGGAAACACCATATATTTT
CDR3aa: CASSLGQGAGGNTIYF

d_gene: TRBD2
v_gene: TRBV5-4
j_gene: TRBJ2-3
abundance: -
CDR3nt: TGTGCCAGCACACCGGAGGTTAGCGGGGGCCCAGATACGCAGTATTTT
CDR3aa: CASTPEVSGGPDTQYF

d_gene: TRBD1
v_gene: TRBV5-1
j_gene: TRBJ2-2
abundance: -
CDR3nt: TGCGCCAGCAGCTACCGGGACAGCCGGAACACCGGGGAGCTGTTTTTT
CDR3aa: CASSYRDSRNTGELFF

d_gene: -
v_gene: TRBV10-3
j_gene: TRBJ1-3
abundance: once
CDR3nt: TGTGCCATCAGTGGACAGATTCCGGGCTCTGGAAACACCATATATTTT
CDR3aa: CAISGQIPGSGNTIYF

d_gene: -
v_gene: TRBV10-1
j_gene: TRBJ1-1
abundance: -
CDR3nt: TGCGCCAGCAGTGCTGGGAGCACTGAAGCTTTCTTT
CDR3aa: CASSAGSTEAFF

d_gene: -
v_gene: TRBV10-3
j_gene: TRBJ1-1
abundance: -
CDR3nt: TGTGCCATCAGCCCACAGGGTGGAGGCACTGAAGCTTTCTTT
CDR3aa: CAISPQGGGTEAFF

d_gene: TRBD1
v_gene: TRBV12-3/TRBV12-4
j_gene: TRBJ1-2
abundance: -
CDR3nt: TGTGCCAGCAGCATCGGACAGGGTGTTGGCTACACCTTC
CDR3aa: CASSIGQGVGYTF

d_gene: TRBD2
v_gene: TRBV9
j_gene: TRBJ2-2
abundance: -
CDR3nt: TGTGCCAGCAGCGTAGGGGGCGGGAGACTCCTACCCGGGGAGCTGTTTTTT
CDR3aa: CASSVGGGRLLPGELFF

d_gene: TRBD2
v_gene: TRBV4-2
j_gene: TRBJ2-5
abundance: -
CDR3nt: TGTGCCAGCAGCCAAGGGAGGACTAGCGGGGAAGTTTGGGGAGAGACCCAGTACTTC
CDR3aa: CASSQGRTSGEVWGETQYF

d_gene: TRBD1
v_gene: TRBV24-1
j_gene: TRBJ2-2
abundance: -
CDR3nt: TGTGCCACCAGTGAACCCCCGGGACAGGGGAATCGGGAGGAGCTGTTTTTT
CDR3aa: CATSEPPGQGNREELFF

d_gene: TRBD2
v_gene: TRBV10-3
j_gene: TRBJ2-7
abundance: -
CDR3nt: TGTGCCATCAGTACTAGCGGGGACTTCAGGGAGCAGTACTTC
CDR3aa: CAISTSGDFREQYF

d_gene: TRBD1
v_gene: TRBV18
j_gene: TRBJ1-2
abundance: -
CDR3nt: TGTGCCAGCTCACCCGGGACAGGCCCTAACTATGGCTACACCTTC
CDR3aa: CASSPGTGPNYGYTF

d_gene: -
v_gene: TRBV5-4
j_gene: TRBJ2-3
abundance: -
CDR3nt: TGTGCCAGCAGCTTAGTAGGTCAGGCCCCAGATACGCAGTATTTT
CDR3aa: CASSLVGQAPDTQYF

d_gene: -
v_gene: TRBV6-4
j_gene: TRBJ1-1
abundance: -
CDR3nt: TGTGCCAGCAGAGGACAGAACACTGAAGCTTTCTTT
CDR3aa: CASRGQNTEAFF

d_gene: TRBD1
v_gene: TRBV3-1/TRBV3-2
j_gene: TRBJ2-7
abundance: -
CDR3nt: TGTGCCAGCAGCCCACAGGGGAGCTCCTACGAGCAGTACTTC
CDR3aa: CASSPQGSSYEQYF

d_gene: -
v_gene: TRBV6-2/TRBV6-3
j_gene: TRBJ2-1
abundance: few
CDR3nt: TGTGCCAGCAGTTACGAGGGCCCCTTCGAGCAGTTCTTC
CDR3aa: CASSYEGPFEQFF

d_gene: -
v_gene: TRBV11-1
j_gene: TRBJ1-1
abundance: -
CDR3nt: TGTGCCAGCAGCTTGGGGGGGACCTCGGCCACTGAAGCTTTCTTT
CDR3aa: CASSLGGTSATEAFF

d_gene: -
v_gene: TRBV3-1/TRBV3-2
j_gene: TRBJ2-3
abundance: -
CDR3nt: TGTGCCAGCAGCCAAGCGAAGTCGGGGGGCGCAGATACGCAGTATTTT
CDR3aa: CASSQAKSGGADTQYF

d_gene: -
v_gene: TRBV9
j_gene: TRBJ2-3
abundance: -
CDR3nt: TGTGCCAGCAGCGGGGCCGGGGTTGGAAGAGATACGCAGTATTTT
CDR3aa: CASSGAGVGRDTQYF

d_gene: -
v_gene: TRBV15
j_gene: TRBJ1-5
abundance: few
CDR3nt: TGTGCCACCAGCAGAGATCCAGGGTCACGGAGCAATCAGCCCCAGCATTTT
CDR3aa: CATSRDPGSRSNQPQHF

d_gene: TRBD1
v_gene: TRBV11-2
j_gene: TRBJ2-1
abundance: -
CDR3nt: TGTGCCAGCAGCTTAGGACAGGGCCTTTCCTACAATGAGCAGTTCTTC
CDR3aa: CASSLGQGLSYNEQFF

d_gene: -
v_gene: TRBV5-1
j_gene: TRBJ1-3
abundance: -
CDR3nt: TGCGCCAGCAGCTTGGCTCTTGGGGGGTCAGGAAACACCATATATTTT
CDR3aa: CASSLALGGSGNTIYF

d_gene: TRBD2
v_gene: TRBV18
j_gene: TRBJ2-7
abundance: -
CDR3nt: TGTGCCAGCTCACCGCTTCCTTTAGCGGGGGGTACCACCTACGAGCAGTACTTC
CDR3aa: CASSPLPLAGGTTYEQYF

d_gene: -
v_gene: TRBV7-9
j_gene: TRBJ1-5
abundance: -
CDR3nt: TGTGCCAGCAGCCCTGACAGAAATCAGCCCCAGCATTTT
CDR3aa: CASSPDRNQPQHF

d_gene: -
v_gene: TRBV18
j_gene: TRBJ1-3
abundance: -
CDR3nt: TGTGCCAGCTCACCACGCAGGGTAGGGTCGACTGGAAACACCATATATTTT
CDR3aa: CASSPRRVGSTGNTIYF

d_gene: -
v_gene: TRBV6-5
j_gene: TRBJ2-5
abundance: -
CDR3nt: TGTGCCAGCAGAAGAGCGGACGGCCAAGAGACCCAGTACTTC
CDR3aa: CASRRADGQETQYF

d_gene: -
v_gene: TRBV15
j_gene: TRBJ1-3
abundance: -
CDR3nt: TGTGCCACCAGCAGAGACCCAACAGGGAATGGAAACACCATATATTTT
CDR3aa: CATSRDPTGNGNTIYF

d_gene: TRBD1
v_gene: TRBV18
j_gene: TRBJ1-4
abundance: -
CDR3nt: TGTGCCAGCTCACCACCTGGACAGGGGAGTGAAAAACTGTTTTTT
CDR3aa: CASSPPGQGSEKLFF

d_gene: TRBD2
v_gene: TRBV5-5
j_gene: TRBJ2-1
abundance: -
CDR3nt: TGTGCCAGCAGCGACCAGAAGCGGGGGGACAACAATGAGCAGTTCTTC
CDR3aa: CASSDQKRGDNNEQFF

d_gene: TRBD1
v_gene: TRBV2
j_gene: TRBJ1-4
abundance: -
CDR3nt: TGTGCCAGCAGTGAACCGGGACAGGGAAGTGAAAAACTGTTTTTT
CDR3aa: CASSEPGQGSEKLFF

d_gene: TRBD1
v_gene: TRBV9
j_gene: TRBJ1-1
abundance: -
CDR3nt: TGTGCCAGCAGCCCCATTGCAGGGGGCGGTGAAGCTTTCTTT
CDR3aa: CASSPIAGGGEAFF

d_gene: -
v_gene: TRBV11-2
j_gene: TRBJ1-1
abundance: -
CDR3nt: TGTGCCAGCAGCTTAAGCTGGGAGGCAGCGAACACTGAAGCTTTCTTT
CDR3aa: CASSLSWEAANTEAFF

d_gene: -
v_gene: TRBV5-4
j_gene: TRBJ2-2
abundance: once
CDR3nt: TGTGCCAGCAGCTCGACTTCTTCCACCGGGGAGCTGTTTTTT
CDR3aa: CASSSTSSTGELFF

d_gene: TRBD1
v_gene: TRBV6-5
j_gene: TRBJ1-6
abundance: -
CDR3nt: TGTGCCAGCAGTTCCTTGCAGGGGGCTTATAATTCACCCCTCCACTTT
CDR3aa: CASSSLQGAYNSPLHF

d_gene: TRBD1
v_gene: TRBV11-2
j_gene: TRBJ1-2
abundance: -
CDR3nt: TGTGCCAGCAGCTTAGTGGGGACAGGCTACGGCTACACCTTC
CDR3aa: CASSLVGTGYGYTF

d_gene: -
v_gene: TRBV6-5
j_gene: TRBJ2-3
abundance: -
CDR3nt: TGTGCCAGCGGCTACAGTAGCACAGATACGCAGTATTTT
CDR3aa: CASGYSSTDTQYF

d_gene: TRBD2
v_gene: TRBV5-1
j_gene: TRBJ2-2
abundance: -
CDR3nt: TGCGCCAGCAGCTACCTAGCGGGGGCTAACACCGGGGAGCTGTTTTTT
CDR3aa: CASSYLAGANTGELFF

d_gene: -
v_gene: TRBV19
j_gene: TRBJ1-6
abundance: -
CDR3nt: TGTGCCAGTATTTCGACAGGTTCGAATTCACCCCTCCACTTT
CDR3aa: CASISTGSNSPLHF

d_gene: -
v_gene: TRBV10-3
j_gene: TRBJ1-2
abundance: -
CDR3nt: TGTGCCATCAATGGCAGGGAAGGGACTCGAGGCTACACCTTC
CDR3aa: CAINGREGTRGYTF

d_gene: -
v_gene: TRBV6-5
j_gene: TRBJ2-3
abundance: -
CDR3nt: TGTGCCAGCAGTCCCAGGCGGGGTTCCACAGATACGCAGTATTTT
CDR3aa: CASSPRRGSTDTQYF

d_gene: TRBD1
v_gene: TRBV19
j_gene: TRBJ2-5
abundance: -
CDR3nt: TGTGCCAGTAGTATAGGGTTCGGGACAGGGTGGGAGACCCAGTACTTC
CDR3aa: CASSIGFGTGWETQYF

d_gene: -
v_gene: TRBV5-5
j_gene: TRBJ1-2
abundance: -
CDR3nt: TGTGCCAGCAGCCAGATCGGGGGAATGTATGGCTACACCTTC
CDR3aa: CASSQIGGMYGYTF

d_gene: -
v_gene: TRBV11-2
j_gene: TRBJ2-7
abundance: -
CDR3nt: TGTGCCAGCAGCTTACACAGGGTTGTCGTCGAGCAGTACTTC
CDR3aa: CASSLHRVVVEQYF

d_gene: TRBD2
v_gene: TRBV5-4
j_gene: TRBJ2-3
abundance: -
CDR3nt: TGTGCCAGCAGCTTGGTTGTCGGCGGGGGGCGCACAGATACGCAGTATTTT
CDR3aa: CASSLVVGGGRTDTQYF

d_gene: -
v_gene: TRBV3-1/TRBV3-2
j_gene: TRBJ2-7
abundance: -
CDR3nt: TGTGCCAGCAGCTCACAGGGTCCCGAGCAGTACTTC
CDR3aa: CASSSQGPEQYF

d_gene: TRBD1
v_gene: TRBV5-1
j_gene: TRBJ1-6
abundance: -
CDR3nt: TGCGCCAGCAGCCTCGCCCGGACAGGGCAGGTTTCACCCCTCCACTTT
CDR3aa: CASSLARTGQVSPLHF

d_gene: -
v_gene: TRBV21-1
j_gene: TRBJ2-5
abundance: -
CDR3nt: TGTGCCAGCAAGAAAAGGGCCACGGGACAAGAGACCCAGTACTTC
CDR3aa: CASKKRATGQETQYF